Listed below are T cell receptor beta chains from one sample, sequenced in a study of beta chain features in type 1 diabetes. The protocol was immunoSEQ multiplex PCR, while the TCRdb copy is restricted to in-frame clones and leaves out a portion. Here the sample spans 120,000 or so clones, 15% to 20% being singletons. Sequencing used central memory CD4+ T cells from blood. Receptors were obtained from a man aged 18 to 29 with type 1 diabetes. The CDR3 runs from the conserved cysteine through the conserved F or W. The D gene is left open where the match is weak. Rows give clone size only sometimes, using once, few, many, or a class for an expanded clone.

D	V	length	size	J	CDR3	DNA
TRBD1	TRBV7-8	15	few	TRBJ2-7	CASSLGDRYTYEQYF	TGTGCCAGCAGCTTAGGGGACAGGTACACCTACGAGCAGTACTTC
TRBD1	TRBV18	14	once	TRBJ1-5	CASSQNRGNQPQHF	TGTGCCAGCTCGCAAAACAGGGGGAATCAGCCCCAGCATTTT
-	TRBV5-4	15	few	TRBJ2-3	CASSLQKTFTDTQYF	TGTGCCAGCAGCTTACAGAAAACTTTCACAGATACGCAGTATTTT
TRBD1	TRBV5-6	14	few	TRBJ2-2	CASSLGTGTGELFF	TGTGCCAGCAGCCTCGGGACAGGGACCGGGGAGCTGTTTTTT
-	TRBV29-1	10	-	TRBJ1-1	CSVEGLGAFF	TGCAGCGTTGAGGGCCTCGGGGCTTTCTTT
-	TRBV6-6	15	-	TRBJ2-1	CASKNRDLVMNEQFF	TGTGCCAGCAAGAACCGGGATCTAGTTATGAATGAGCAGTTCTTC
TRBD1	TRBV29-1	14	-	TRBJ2-3	CSGGQGGYKDTQYF	TGCAGCGGCGGACAGGGAGGTTATAAAGATACGCAGTATTTT
-	TRBV19	17	few	TRBJ2-7	CASSIDSEIPLSHEQYF	TGTGCCAGTAGTATAGATTCGGAGATACCCCTCTCCCACGAGCAGTACTTC
TRBD1	TRBV5-1	14	-	TRBJ2-7	CASSTQGQVYEQYF	TGCGCCAGCAGCACCCAGGGACAGGTCTACGAGCAGTACTTC
TRBD2	TRBV2	16	-	TRBJ2-3	CASSEGTSGRADTQYF	TGTGCCAGCAGTGAAGGGACTAGCGGGCGGGCAGATACGCAGTATTTT
TRBD1	TRBV6-1	15	many	TRBJ2-5	CASSPTGGFGETQYF	TGTGCCAGCAGCCCGACAGGGGGTTTCGGGGAGACCCAGTACTTC
-	TRBV5-1	13	-	TRBJ2-7	CASSYTAAYEQYF	TGCGCCAGCAGCTATACGGCGGCGTACGAGCAGTACTTC
-	TRBV16	11	many	TRBJ1-2	CASSPRVGYTF	TGTGCCAGCAGCCCACGGGTTGGCTACACCTTC
TRBD1	TRBV5-1	14	-	TRBJ2-7	CASSLATGGYEQYF	TGCGCCAGCAGCTTGGCGACAGGGGGCTACGAGCAGTACTTC
-	TRBV27	15	-	TRBJ2-7	CASSLMQGIDYEQYF	TGTGCCAGCAGTTTAATGCAGGGGATTGACTACGAGCAGTACTTC
-	TRBV19	17	-	TRBJ2-7	CASSPQGGEYGSYEQYF	TGTGCCAGTAGTCCCCAGGGGGGGGAGTACGGATCCTACGAGCAGTACTTC
-	TRBV7-2	14	many	TRBJ2-7	CASSPRGSLGEQYF	TGTGCCAGCAGCCCGCGGGGCTCCCTGGGCGAGCAGTACTTC
TRBD1	TRBV11-2	14	-	TRBJ2-1	CASSPQTGGTEQFF	TGTGCCAGCAGCCCTCAGACAGGGGGCACTGAGCAGTTCTTC
TRBD2	TRBV5-1	15	-	TRBJ2-1	CASSTQRGARNEQFF	TGCGCCAGCAGCACGCAGCGGGGGGCGCGGAATGAGCAGTTCTTC
TRBD2	TRBV18	16	many	TRBJ2-5	CASSPTSDPYQETQYF	TGTGCCAGCTCACCTACTAGCGACCCGTACCAAGAGACCCAGTACTTC
TRBD1	TRBV27	16	-	TRBJ1-2	CASTPSGQGASNGYTF	TGTGCCAGCACCCCTTCGGGACAGGGGGCATCTAATGGCTACACCTTC
-	TRBV7-2	14	-	TRBJ2-7	CASSPDPSGREQYF	TGTGCCAGCAGCCCGGACCCCTCCGGCCGTGAGCAGTACTTC
TRBD1	TRBV6-6	14	few	TRBJ2-1	CASTLQGDKDEQFF	TGTGCCAGCACCCTACAGGGGGATAAGGATGAGCAGTTCTTC
-	TRBV2	12	medium-sized	TRBJ2-3	CASSEAVNTQYF	TGTGCCAGCAGTGAAGCAGTAAATACGCAGTATTTT
-	TRBV7-8	16	few	TRBJ2-7	CASSLTHRASSYEQYF	TGTGCCAGCAGCTTAACTCACAGGGCCAGCTCCTACGAGCAGTACTTC
-	TRBV7-2	12	few	TRBJ2-3	CASSQRSSTQYF	TGTGCCAGCAGCCAACGGAGTTCTACGCAGTATTTT
-	TRBV7-2	14	-	TRBJ2-5	CASSLSRFQETQYF	TGTGCCAGCAGCTTATCGCGGTTCCAAGAGACCCAGTACTTC
TRBD2	TRBV29-1	13	few	TRBJ2-5	CSVGWTSTETQYF	TGCAGCGTTGGTTGGACTAGCACGGAGACCCAGTACTTC
-	TRBV14	12	-	TRBJ2-1	CASSRSGNEQFF	TGTGCCAGCAGCCGGTCGGGAAATGAGCAGTTCTTC
-	TRBV6-4	14	few	TRBJ1-1	CASSDSNRGTEAFF	TGTGCCAGCAGTGACTCGAATAGGGGAACTGAAGCTTTCTTT
TRBD1	TRBV5-4	14	few	TRBJ2-4	CASRSTGVSAIQYF	TGTGCCAGCAGATCGACAGGGGTATCTGCCATTCAGTACTTC
-	TRBV7-3	13	few	TRBJ2-1	CASSLDMVGEQFF	TGTGCCAGCAGCCTCGACATGGTCGGGGAGCAGTTCTTC
-	TRBV7-6	14	-	TRBJ2-1	CASSSLGRRNEQFF	TGTGCCAGCAGCTCCCTAGGGCGGCGCAATGAGCAGTTCTTC
-	TRBV28	14	many	TRBJ2-5	CASSSPDSAETQYF	TGTGCCAGCAGTTCCCCTGACAGCGCAGAGACCCAGTACTTC
TRBD1	TRBV13	13	-	TRBJ2-1	CASSLDRGNEQFF	TGTGCCAGCAGCTTAGACAGGGGCAATGAGCAGTTCTTC
TRBD1	TRBV7-9	14	few	TRBJ1-2	CASSSGTGDYGYTF	TGTGCCAGCAGCTCCGGGACAGGGGATTATGGCTACACCTTC
TRBD1	TRBV30	16	-	TRBJ1-4	CAWSFGTAGVGEKLFF	TGTGCCTGGAGTTTCGGGACAGCCGGAGTGGGGGAAAAACTGTTTTTT
-	TRBV28	15	-	TRBJ2-3	CASSSRLDRTDTQYF	TGTGCCAGCAGTTCGAGACTAGATCGCACAGATACGCAGTATTTT
-	TRBV30	15	few	TRBJ2-2	CAWRAQGRGTGELFF	TGTGCCTGGAGAGCACAGGGAAGGGGGACCGGGGAGCTGTTTTTT
-	TRBV11-2	12	few	TRBJ2-7	CASSLDSGQEYF	TGTGCCAGCAGCTTAGATAGCGGCCAGGAGTACTTC